This T cell receptor (beta chain) originates from a study of siplizumab effects on memory and regulatory T cells. Overall study findings and caveats: Proliferating Tregs taken from siplizumab cultures were not shown to have a confirmed suppressive function.

The repertoire was sequenced with immunoSEQ multiplex PCR; TCRdb's copy has only in-frame clones and lacks some. The sample holds about 26,000 clones, around 80% seen once. Of note for this clone: Its antigen is unknown.

With 4 bases clipped from V and 3 bases from J, the junction kept 9 bases outside the gene matches. The CDR3 has 17 amino acids. CDR1 is SGHRS and CDR2 is YFSETQ in the germline V gene. The origin of this receptor is a human donor in good health. The gene calls are TRBV5-1 and TRBJ2-7; 14 nucleotides align to TRBD2. The sample taken for sequencing was memory CD4+ T cells sorted from blood. As DNA, the CDR3 is TGCGCCAGCAGCCCAGGAGGACTAGCGGGAGGAAACTACGAGCAGTACTTC. Protein: CASSPGGLAGGNYEQYF.